A selection of T cell receptor beta chains follows, all from one sample in a study of T cell changes during pregnancy in multiple sclerosis. Some clones are missing from TCRdb's copy, which holds only in-frame ones; the method was immunoSEQ multiplex PCR. The sample shows tens of thousands of clones, over 90% of them seen only once. The input for sequencing was CD4+ T cells from peripheral blood mononuclear cells, taken after pregnancy. All receptors come from a female donor in good health, enrolled as a control in a pregnancy study. CDR3s include the opening cysteine and the closing phenylalanine or tryptophan. D genes are given only for firm matches. Size is stated for part of the rows, as once, few or many counts, or as a class when the clone is expanded.

>TRBJ2-7|TRBV28|TRBD2|-
TGTGCCAGCAGTCCGGTGGCAGCGGGAAGCTACGAGCAGTACTTC
CASSPVAAGSYEQYF
>TRBJ2-4|TRBV2|-|-
TGTGCCAGCAGTGATCGGTTGGTATCAAACATTCAGTACTTC
CASSDRLVSNIQYF
>TRBJ1-2|TRBV11-1|-|-
TGTGCCAGCAGCCTATCACCGGGGACACTAAACTATGGCTACACCTTC
CASSLSPGTLNYGYTF
>TRBJ1-1|TRBV5-1|-|few
TGCGCCAGCAGCTATGGACAGAAGAACACTGAAGCTTTCTTT
CASSYGQKNTEAFF
>TRBJ2-5|TRBV4-1|TRBD2|-
TGCGCCAGCAGCCAAGTGGGACTAGCGGGGGAGACCCAGTACTTC
CASSQVGLAGETQYF
>TRBJ2-7|TRBV27|-|-
TGTGCCAGCACGTCTTTGCAGTACTTC
CASTSLQYF
>TRBJ2-7|TRBV5-5|TRBD1|-
TGTGCCAGCAGCCAGGCAGGGGGCGAGCGCTACGAGCAGTACTTC
CASSQAGGERYEQYF
>TRBJ2-2|TRBV11-3|-|-
TGTGCCAGCAGCGCGGGCACCGGGGAGCTGTTTTTT
CASSAGTGELFF
>TRBJ1-6|TRBV30|-|-
TGTGCCTGGAGTGTACAGGATGGGCCCCTCCACTTT
CAWSVQDGPLHF
>TRBJ1-2|TRBV5-1|TRBD1|-
TGCGCCAGCAGCTCCGGACAGGGCGCACTATATGGCTACACCTTC
CASSSGQGALYGYTF
>TRBJ1-1|TRBV9|TRBD1|-
TGTGCCAGCAGCGTAGGGCCAGGGGGCACTGAAGCTTTCTTT
CASSVGPGGTEAFF
>TRBJ1-4|TRBV2|-|-
TGTGCCAGCGGGGCTAATAATGAAAAACTGTTTTTT
CASGANNEKLFF
>TRBJ2-7|TRBV27|-|-
TGTGCCAGCAGTGACGCGAGCGCCAACTACGAGCAGTACTTC
CASSDASANYEQYF
>TRBJ2-7|TRBV11-2|-|-
TGTGCCAGCAGCTTCCTTCGGGGTCACACCCCCGAGCAGTACTTC
CASSFLRGHTPEQYF
>TRBJ1-4|TRBV18|-|-
TGTGCCAGCTCAAGGGGATCAACTAATGAAAAACTGTTTTTT
CASSRGSTNEKLFF
>TRBJ2-7|TRBV25-1|TRBD2|-
TGTGCCAGCAGTGAATTGGGGGGACTAGCCTCCTACGAGCAGTACTTC
CASSELGGLASYEQYF
>TRBJ1-1|TRBV7-2|-|-
TGTGCCAGCAGCTTAGAGGCGGGGAACACTGAAGCTTTCTTT
CASSLEAGNTEAFF
>TRBJ2-5|TRBV5-4|TRBD1|-
TGTGCCACCGAACCGGGACAGGGGCAAGAGACCCAGTACTTC
CATEPGQGQETQYF
>TRBJ1-1|TRBV2|TRBD1|-
TGTGCCAGCAGTGCATTTTACAGGGGCCTGAACACTGAAGCTTTCTTT
CASSAFYRGLNTEAFF
>TRBJ2-1|TRBV7-9|TRBD2|-
TGTGCCAGCAGCTTATTCGGCGGGGGGGCTACGAATGAGCAGTTCTTC
CASSLFGGGATNEQFF
>TRBJ1-1|TRBV6-1|TRBD1|-
TGTGCCAGCAGTGAACAGTTATACGGACAGGGGATGGACACTGAAGCTTTCTTT
CASSEQLYGQGMDTEAFF
>TRBJ1-2|TRBV6-5|TRBD1|-
TGTGCCAGCAACCACAGGGGCCGCAGGGGCTACACCTTC
CASNHRGRRGYTF
>TRBJ1-3|TRBV7-9|-|-
TGTGCCAGCAGCTTCTATACTAACTCTGGAAACACCATATATTTT
CASSFYTNSGNTIYF
>TRBJ1-1|TRBV27|TRBD1|-
TGTGCCAGCAGCCCCTTTGCAGGGGGCACTGAAGCTTTCTTT
CASSPFAGGTEAFF
>TRBJ2-7|TRBV6-5|-|-
TGTGCCAGCAGCCTGGGACACCTCCAGTACTTC
CASSLGHLQYF
>TRBJ1-1|TRBV25-1|-|-
TGTGCCAGCACTGGCATGAACACTGAAGCTTTCTTT
CASTGMNTEAFF
>TRBJ1-5|TRBV19|-|once
TGTGCCAGTAGCGTGGACTGGAATTATAGCAATCAGCCCCAGCATTTT
CASSVDWNYSNQPQHF
>TRBJ2-7|TRBV19|TRBD2|-
TGTGCCAGTAGTATAATTTCTGGGACTACCTACGAGCAGTACTTC
CASSIISGTTYEQYF
>TRBJ1-5|TRBV23-1|TRBD1|-
TGCGCCAGCAGTCACTTTGACAGGGGGAAGAAGGGATATCAGCCCCAGCATTTT
CASSHFDRGKKGYQPQHF
>TRBJ2-3|TRBV28|-|-
TGTGCCAGCAGTTTAGGCGGTTCGCGAGATACGCAGTATTTT
CASSLGGSRDTQYF
>TRBJ1-1|TRBV2|-|-
TGTGCCAGCCTCGGTCCGGCAGGGAACACTGAAGCTTTCTTT
CASLGPAGNTEAFF
>TRBJ2-3|TRBV6-5|-|-
TGTGCCAGCCGGGACTCGGGCACAGATACGCAGTATTTT
CASRDSGTDTQYF
>TRBJ1-2|TRBV9|TRBD1|-
TGTGCCAGCAGCGTGTACCCCGGGACAGGATCTCGTGGCTACACCTTC
CASSVYPGTGSRGYTF
>TRBJ2-4|TRBV7-9|-|-
TGTGCCAGCAGCCCCAAGGTCAGGGTAGCCAAAAACATTCAGTACTTC
CASSPKVRVAKNIQYF
>TRBJ2-3|TRBV7-2|-|-
TGTGCCAGCAGCTCAAGGGGGGGGGCTTATACGCAGTATTTT
CASSSRGGAYTQYF
>TRBJ2-1|TRBV29-1|TRBD2|-
TGCAGCGTTGAAGATCAAGCCAGGGTAGCGGGAAAGGGGTCCTACAATGAGCAGTTCTTC
CSVEDQARVAGKGSYNEQFF
>TRBJ1-6|TRBV6-1|TRBD1|-
TGTGCCAGCAGCGCCACAGGGGGCTGGTCACCCCTCCACTTT
CASSATGGWSPLHF
>TRBJ2-3|TRBV27|-|-
TGTGCCAGCAGTTTGGCTCACACAGATACGCAGTATTTT
CASSLAHTDTQYF
>TRBJ2-1|TRBV5-1|-|-
TGCGCCAGCAGCTTGGTGCGCAATGAGCAGTTCTTC
CASSLVRNEQFF
>TRBJ2-7|TRBV11-1|TRBD1|once
TGTGCCAGCAGCTTGGGACAGGAGACCTACGAGCAGTACTTC
CASSLGQETYEQYF
>TRBJ2-3|TRBV4-1|TRBD2|few
TGCGCCAGCAGCCTGGGACTAGCGGGGGTTTCTTACACAGATACGCAGTATTTT
CASSLGLAGVSYTDTQYF
>TRBJ2-3|TRBV5-4|TRBD2|-
TGTGCCAGCAGCTCTCGGACTAGCGGGAAAACAGATACGCAGTATTTT
CASSSRTSGKTDTQYF
>TRBJ2-7|TRBV28|TRBD2|-
TGTGCCAGCAGCCTCGGACTAGCGGGAGCCAAGTACTTC
CASSLGLAGAKYF
>TRBJ1-2|TRBV4-2|-|-
TGTGCCAGCAGCCCACAGGGCGACTATGGCTACACCTTC
CASSPQGDYGYTF
>TRBJ1-3|TRBV10-3|-|-
TGTGCCATCAGTGAGGTGTTCACTGGAAACACCATATATTTT
CAISEVFTGNTIYF
>TRBJ1-1|TRBV29-1|-|once
TGCAGCGTACAGGATGGCGGGGGGGACACTGAAGCTTTCTTT
CSVQDGGGDTEAFF
>TRBJ2-2|TRBV2|TRBD2|-
TGTGCCAGCAGGGGACTAGCGGGAGGGCCGAGAACCGGGGAGCTGTTTTTT
CASRGLAGGPRTGELFF
>TRBJ1-3|TRBV6-5|-|-
TGTGCCAGCAGTTACGCGGGGGCTCAAGGAAACACCATATATTTT
CASSYAGAQGNTIYF
>TRBJ2-2|TRBV19|TRBD1|-
TGTGCCAGTAGTAGACCGACAGGGGGCGCCGCGGCAATCACCGGGGAGCTGTTTTTT
CASSRPTGGAAAITGELFF
>TRBJ2-1|TRBV7-8|TRBD1|-
TGTGCCAGCAGCTCGGGACAGGGGTATGTCGATGAGCAGTTCTTC
CASSSGQGYVDEQFF
>TRBJ2-2|TRBV27|-|-
-
CASSSSNTGELFF
>TRBJ2-2|TRBV12-5|TRBD2|-
TGTGCTAGTGGTGGCCTCAGCGGGGGGGCCGGGGCCGGGGAGCTGTTTTTT
CASGGLSGGAGAGELFF
>TRBJ1-4|TRBV4-1|-|-
TGCGCCAGCAGCCCGAAGCCAATTCGAAGGGGGGGGAATGAAAAACTGTTTTTT
CASSPKPIRRGGNEKLFF
>TRBJ1-5|TRBV18|TRBD1|-
TGTGCCAGCTCACCACAACACACAGGGGGTAGCAATCAGCCCCAGCATTTT
CASSPQHTGGSNQPQHF
>TRBJ1-1|TRBV15|-|-
TGTGCCACCAGCAGAGGCAGGGGTGACACTGAAGCTTTCTTT
CATSRGRGDTEAFF
>TRBJ2-3|TRBV19|-|-
TGTGCCATCTCTGGGAGCGATAAAGATACGCAGTATTTT
CAISGSDKDTQYF
>TRBJ2-3|TRBV6-1|-|-
TGTGCCAGCAGGGAGCTCGGCCCCACAGATACGCAGTATTTT
CASRELGPTDTQYF
>TRBJ2-1|TRBV29-1|-|-
TGCAGCGTTGACAGCCTCGGGAGTTTGGGGTTCTTC
CSVDSLGSLGFF
>TRBJ2-2|TRBV6-1|TRBD2|-
TGTGCCAGCAGTGAAGCTAGCGGGGCAGCGAACACCGGGGAGCTGTTTTTT
CASSEASGAANTGELFF